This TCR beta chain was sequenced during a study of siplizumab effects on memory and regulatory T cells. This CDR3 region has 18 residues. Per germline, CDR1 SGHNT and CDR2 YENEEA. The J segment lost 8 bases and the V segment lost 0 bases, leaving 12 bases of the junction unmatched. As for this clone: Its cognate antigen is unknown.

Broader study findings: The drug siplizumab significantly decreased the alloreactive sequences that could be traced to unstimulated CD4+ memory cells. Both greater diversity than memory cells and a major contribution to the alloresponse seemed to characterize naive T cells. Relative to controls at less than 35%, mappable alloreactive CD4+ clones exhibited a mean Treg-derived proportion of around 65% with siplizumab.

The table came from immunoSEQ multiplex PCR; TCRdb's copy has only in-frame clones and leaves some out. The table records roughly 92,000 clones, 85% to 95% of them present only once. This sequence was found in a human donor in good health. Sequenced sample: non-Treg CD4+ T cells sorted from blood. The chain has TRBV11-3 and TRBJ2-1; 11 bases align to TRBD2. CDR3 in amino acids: CASSLEFGTSGSLDEQFF. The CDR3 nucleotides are TGTGCCAGCAGCTTAGAGTTCGGAACTAGCGGGAGTCTGGATGAGCAGTTCTTC.